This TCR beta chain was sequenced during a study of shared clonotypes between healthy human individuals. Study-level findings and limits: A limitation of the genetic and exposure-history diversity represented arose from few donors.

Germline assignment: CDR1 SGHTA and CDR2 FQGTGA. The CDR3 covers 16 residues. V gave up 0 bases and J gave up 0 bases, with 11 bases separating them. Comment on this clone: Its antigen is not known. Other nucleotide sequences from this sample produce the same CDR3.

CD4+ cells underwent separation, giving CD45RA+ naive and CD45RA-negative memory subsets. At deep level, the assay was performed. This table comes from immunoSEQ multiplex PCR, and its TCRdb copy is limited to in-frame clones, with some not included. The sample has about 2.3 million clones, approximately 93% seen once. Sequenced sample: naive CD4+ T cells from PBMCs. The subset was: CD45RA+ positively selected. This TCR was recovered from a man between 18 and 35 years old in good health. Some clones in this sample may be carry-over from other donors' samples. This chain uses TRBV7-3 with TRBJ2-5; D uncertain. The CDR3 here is CASSLTGGRYQETQYF. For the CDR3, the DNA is TGTGCCAGCAGCTTAACGGGCGGAAGGTACCAAGAGACCCAGTACTTC.